The sequence of this TCR beta chain was determined in a study of cytomegalovirus exposure and HLA in healthy donors. A multiplex PCR was run with 60 Vbeta primers and 13 Jbeta primers. The data were produced by immunoSEQ multiplex PCR, yet TCRdb's version contains in-frame clones alone and is incomplete. The repertoire holds just over 65,000 clones, with about 81% as singletons. V was pared by 2 bases and J by 7 bases, with 5 bases of the junction left unmatched. CDR1 and CDR2 from the germline V gene are MDHEN and SYDVKM. The length of the CDR3 is 14 residues. This receptor was identified in a human donor in good health. Sequenced sample: PBMCs. The chain links TRBV28 to TRBJ2-5; 9 bases align to TRBD2. CDR3 sequence: CASSLTPGLATQYF. As DNA, the CDR3 is TGTGCCAGCAGTTTAACACCGGGACTAGCGACCCAGTACTTC.